These T cell receptor beta chains were read from a single sample in a study of blood T cell repertoires in COVID-19. Method: immunoSEQ multiplex PCR; TCRdb's copy keeps in-frame clones and lacks some. Of 280,000 or so clones detected, nearly 90% appear once; the ten largest clones hold around 1.7%. Material: PBMCs or T cells enriched from blood (not recorded which). These receptors all stem from a woman between 18 and 29 years old with acute COVID-19. The CDR3 runs from the conserved cysteine through the conserved F or W. The D gene is left open where the match is weak. Only some rows state a clone size, as once, few, many or a class for expanded clones.

>TRBV9|-|TRBD2|TRBJ2-4
CASSAGTSSSDIQYF
TGTGCCAGCAGCGCCGGGACTAGTTCCTCGGACATTCAGTACTTC
>TRBV19|few|-|TRBJ1-2
CASSTIGQTNYGYTF
TGTGCCAGTAGTACTATAGGACAGACTAACTATGGCTACACCTTC
>TRBV9|-|TRBD2|TRBJ2-7
CASSVAPGGAYEQYF
TGTGCCAGCAGCGTAGCTCCGGGAGGGGCGTACGAGCAGTACTTC
>TRBV30|-|TRBD2|TRBJ2-3
CAWRRGSGILRPDTQYF
TGTGCCTGGAGGCGGGGTAGCGGGATTTTGAGGCCAGATACGCAGTATTTT
>TRBV5-1|-|TRBD1|TRBJ1-1
CASEGGPGTGAFF
TGCGCCAGCGAAGGGGGGCCCGGGACAGGAGCTTTCTTT
>TRBV7-2|-|-|TRBJ1-3
CASSLAVTGVNTIYF
TGTGCCAGCAGCTTAGCCGTGACAGGTGTAAACACCATATATTTT
>TRBV19|-|-|TRBJ2-4
CASSIGDIQYF
TGTGCCAGTAGTATCGGAGACATTCAGTACTTC
>TRBV5-1|-|TRBD2|TRBJ2-1
CASSLNLAVNEQFF
TGCGCCAGCAGCTTAAATCTAGCGGTTAATGAGCAGTTCTTC
>TRBV5-1|once|-|TRBJ2-3
CASSLVGGGTDTQYF
TGCGCCAGCAGCTTGGTAGGGGGGGGCACAGATACGCAGTATTTT
>TRBV19|-|TRBD1|TRBJ1-1
CASKVRGRRGNTEAFF
TGTGCCAGTAAGGTCAGGGGGCGAAGAGGGAACACTGAAGCTTTCTTT
>TRBV5-4|-|TRBD1|TRBJ2-7
CASSRTGYEQYF
TGTGCCAGCAGCAGGACAGGCTACGAGCAGTACTTC
>TRBV10-2|-|TRBD1|TRBJ1-5
CASRETGTQPQHF
TGCGCCAGCAGAGAGACAGGGACTCAGCCCCAGCATTTT
>TRBV18|-|TRBD2|TRBJ2-1
CASSPRGGSEQFF
TGTGCCAGCTCACCAAGGGGAGGGAGTGAGCAGTTCTTC
>TRBV19|-|-|TRBJ1-3
CASSPGYTIYF
TGTGCCAGTAGTCCAGGCTACACCATATATTTT
>TRBV29-1|once|-|TRBJ1-2
CSVRDGNYGYTF
TGCAGCGTTCGCGACGGGAACTATGGCTACACCTTC
>TRBV7-9|-|TRBD2|TRBJ2-1
CASSLEEAGGSGEQFF
TGTGCCAGCAGCTTAGAGGAAGCGGGAGGGTCGGGTGAGCAGTTCTTC
>TRBV2|-|TRBD2|TRBJ2-1
CASRAGTSGLTEQFF
TGTGCCAGCAGGGCCGGGACTAGCGGGCTTACTGAGCAGTTCTTC
>TRBV4-1|-|TRBD1|TRBJ1-1
CASSQGGQGDTEAFF
TGCGCCAGCAGCCAAGGGGGACAGGGAGACACTGAAGCTTTCTTT
>TRBV7-2|few|-|TRBJ1-2
CASSLERHPNYGYTF
TGTGCCAGCAGCTTAGAGAGGCATCCTAACTATGGCTACACCTTC
>TRBV6-2/TRBV6-3|-|-|TRBJ2-1
CASSYSRVNEQFF
TGTGCCAGCAGTTACTCCAGGGTCAATGAGCAGTTCTTC
>TRBV6-5|-|TRBD2|TRBJ2-7
CASKIAGGSYEQYF
TGTGCCAGCAAGATAGCGGGGGGATCCTACGAGCAGTACTTC
>TRBV7-9|once|-|TRBJ2-2
CASSPPGVTGELFF
TGTGCCAGCAGCCCCCCAGGGGTCACCGGGGAGCTGTTTTTT
>TRBV5-1|-|TRBD1|TRBJ2-1
CASSLAPLGQGAGNEQFF
TGCGCCAGCAGCTTGGCCCCCTTAGGGCAGGGGGCGGGAAATGAGCAGTTCTTC
>TRBV11-2|-|-|TRBJ1-5
CASSQGHHQPQHF
TGTGCCAGCAGCCAGGGACACCATCAGCCCCAGCATTTT
>TRBV19|-|-|TRBJ1-5
CASSIGSGNQPQHF
TGTGCCAGTAGTATAGGTTCGGGCAATCAGCCCCAGCATTTT
>TRBV5-5|-|-|TRBJ2-1
CASRLNRLLFF
TGTGCCAGCAGACTTAACCGACTACTCTTCTTC
>TRBV12-5|-|TRBD2|TRBJ2-1
CASGASSGRGNEQFF
TGTGCTAGTGGTGCAAGTAGCGGGAGGGGCAATGAGCAGTTCTTC
>TRBV19|-|TRBD1|TRBJ2-7
CASSQGQDFYEQYF
TGTGCCAGTAGTCAGGGACAGGACTTCTACGAGCAGTACTTC
>TRBV28|-|-|TRBJ2-2
CASSRGTENTGELFF
TGTGCCAGCAGCCGGGGGACAGAGAACACCGGGGAGCTGTTTTTT
>TRBV7-8|-|-|TRBJ1-1
CASSLMRERAFF
TGTGCCAGCAGCTTAATGCGGGAGAGAGCTTTCTTT
>TRBV18|-|-|TRBJ1-1
CASSPPPGTEAFF
TGTGCCAGCTCACCACCCCCGGGGACTGAAGCTTTCTTT
>TRBV7-9|many|-|TRBJ2-1
CASSSTEYNEQFF
TGTGCCAGCAGCTCGACAGAGTACAATGAGCAGTTCTTC
>TRBV19|-|-|TRBJ2-5
CASSIQAGMTEETQYF
TGTGCCAGTAGTATTCAGGCAGGGATGACGGAAGAGACCCAGTACTTC
>TRBV9|once|-|TRBJ2-7
CASSINWGVSYEQYF
TGTGCCAGCAGCATAAACTGGGGAGTTTCCTACGAGCAGTACTTC
>TRBV27|-|-|TRBJ2-3
CASSFEGTDTQYF
TGTGCCAGCAGTTTTGAGGGCACAGATACGCAGTATTTT